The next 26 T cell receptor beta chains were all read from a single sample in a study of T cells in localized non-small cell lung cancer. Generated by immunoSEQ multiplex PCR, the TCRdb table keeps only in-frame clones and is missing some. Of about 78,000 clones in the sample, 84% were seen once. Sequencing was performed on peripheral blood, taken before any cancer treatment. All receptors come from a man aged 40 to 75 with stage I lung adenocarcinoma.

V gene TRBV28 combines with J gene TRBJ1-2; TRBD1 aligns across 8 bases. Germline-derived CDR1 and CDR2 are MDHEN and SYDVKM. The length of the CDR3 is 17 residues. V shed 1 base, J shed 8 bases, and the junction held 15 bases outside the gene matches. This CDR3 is CASSLSAGQVVSGGYTF. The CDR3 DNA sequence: TGTGCCAGCAGTTTATCAGCGGGACAGGTAGTTTCGGGCGGCTACACCTTC.

CDR3 nucleotide sequence: TGTGCCAGCAGCGAAAGACAGGGTAATTCACCCCTCCACTTT. It yields the protein CASSERQGNSPLHF. This chain joins TRBV9 and TRBJ1-6; the match to TRBD1 covers 7 bases. This CDR3 has 14 amino acids. Germline V lookup: CDR1 SGDLS, CDR2 YYNGEE. Losses at the gene ends were 3 bases for V and 6 bases for J; bases not matched to a gene: 3.

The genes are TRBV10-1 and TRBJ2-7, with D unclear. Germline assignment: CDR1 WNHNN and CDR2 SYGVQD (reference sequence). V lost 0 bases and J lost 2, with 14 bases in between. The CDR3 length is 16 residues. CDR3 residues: CASSESGQARPYEQYF. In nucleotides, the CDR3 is TGCGCCAGCAGTGAGTCGGGCCAGGCAAGACCCTACGAGCAGTACTTC.

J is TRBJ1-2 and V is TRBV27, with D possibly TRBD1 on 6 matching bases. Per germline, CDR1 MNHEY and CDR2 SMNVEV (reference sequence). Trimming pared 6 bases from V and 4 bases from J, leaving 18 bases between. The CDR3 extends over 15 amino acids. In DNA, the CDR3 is TGTGCCAGCAGCCCCTCGACAGGCCTCATCTATGGCTACACCTTC. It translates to CASSPSTGLIYGYTF.

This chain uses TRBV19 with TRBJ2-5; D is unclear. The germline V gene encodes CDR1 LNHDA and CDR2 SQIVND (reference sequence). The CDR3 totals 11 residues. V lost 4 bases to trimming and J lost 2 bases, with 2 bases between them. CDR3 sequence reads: CASSNQETQYF. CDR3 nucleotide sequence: TGTGCCAGTAGTAATCAAGAGACCCAGTACTTC.

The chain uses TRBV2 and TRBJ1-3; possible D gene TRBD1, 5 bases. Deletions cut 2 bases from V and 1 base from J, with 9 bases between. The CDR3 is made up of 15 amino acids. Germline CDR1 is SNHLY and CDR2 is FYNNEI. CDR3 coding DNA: TGTGCCAGCAGTGAACAGGGCGGTTCTGGAAACACCATATATTTT. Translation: CASSEQGGSGNTIYF. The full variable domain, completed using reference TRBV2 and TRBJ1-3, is EPEVTQTPSHQVTQMGQEVILRCVPISNHLYFYWYRQILGQKVEFLVSFYNNEISEKSEIFDDQFSVERPDGSNFTLKIRSTKLEDSAMYFCASSEQGGSGNTIYFGEGSWLTVV.

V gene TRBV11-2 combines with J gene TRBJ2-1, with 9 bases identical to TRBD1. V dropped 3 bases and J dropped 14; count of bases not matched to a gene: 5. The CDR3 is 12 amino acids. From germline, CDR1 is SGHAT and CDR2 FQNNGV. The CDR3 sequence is CASSFYRDREFF. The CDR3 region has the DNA TGTGCCAGCAGCTTTTACCGGGACAGGGAGTTCTTC.

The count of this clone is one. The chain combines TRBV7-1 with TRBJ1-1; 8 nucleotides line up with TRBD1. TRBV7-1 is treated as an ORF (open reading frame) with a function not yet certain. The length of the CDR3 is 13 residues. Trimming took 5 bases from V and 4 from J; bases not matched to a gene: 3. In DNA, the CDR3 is TGTGCCAGCAGCCAAGACAGGGGCACTGAAGCTTTCTTT. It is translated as CASSQDRGTEAFF.

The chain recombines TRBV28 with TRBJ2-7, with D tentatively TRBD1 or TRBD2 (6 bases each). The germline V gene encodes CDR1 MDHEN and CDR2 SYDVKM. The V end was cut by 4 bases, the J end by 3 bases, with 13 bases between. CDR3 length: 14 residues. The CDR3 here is CASSWRGARYEQYF. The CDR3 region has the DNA TGTGCCAGCAGTTGGAGGGGGGCCCGCTACGAGCAGTACTTC.

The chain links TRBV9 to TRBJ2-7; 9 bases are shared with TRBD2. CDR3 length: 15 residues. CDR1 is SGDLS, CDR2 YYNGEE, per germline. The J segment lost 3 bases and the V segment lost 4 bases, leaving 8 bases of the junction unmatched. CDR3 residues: CASSPVAGVHYEQYF. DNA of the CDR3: TGTGCCAGCAGCCCCGTAGCGGGGGTCCACTACGAGCAGTACTTC.

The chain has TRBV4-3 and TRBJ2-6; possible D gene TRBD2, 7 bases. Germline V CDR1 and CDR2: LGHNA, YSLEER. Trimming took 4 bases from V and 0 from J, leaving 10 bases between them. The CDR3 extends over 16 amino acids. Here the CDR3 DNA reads TGCGCCAGCAGCCGGGGGGGCCTCTCTGGGGCCAACGTCCTGACTTTC. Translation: CASSRGGLSGANVLTF.

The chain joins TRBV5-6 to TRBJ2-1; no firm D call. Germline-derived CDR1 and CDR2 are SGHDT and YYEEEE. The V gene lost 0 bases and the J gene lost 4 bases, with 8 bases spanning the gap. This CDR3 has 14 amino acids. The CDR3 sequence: CASSLGAWYNEQFF. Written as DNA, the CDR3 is TGTGCCAGCAGCTTGGGGGCCTGGTACAATGAGCAGTTCTTC.

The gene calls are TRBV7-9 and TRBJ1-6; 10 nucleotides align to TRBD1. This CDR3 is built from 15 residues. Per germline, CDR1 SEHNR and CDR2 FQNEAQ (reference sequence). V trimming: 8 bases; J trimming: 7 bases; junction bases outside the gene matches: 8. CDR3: CASGRQGAWNSPLHF. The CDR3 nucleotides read TGTGCCAGCGGCCGACAGGGGGCTTGGAATTCACCCCTCCACTTT.

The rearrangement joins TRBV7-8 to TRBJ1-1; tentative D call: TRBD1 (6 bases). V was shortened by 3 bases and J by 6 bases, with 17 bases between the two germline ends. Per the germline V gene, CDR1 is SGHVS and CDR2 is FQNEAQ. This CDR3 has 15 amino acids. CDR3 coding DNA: TGTGCCAGCAGCTTCAGGGGTGTGGGGATCCCTGAAGCTTTCTTT. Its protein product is CASSFRGVGIPEAFF.

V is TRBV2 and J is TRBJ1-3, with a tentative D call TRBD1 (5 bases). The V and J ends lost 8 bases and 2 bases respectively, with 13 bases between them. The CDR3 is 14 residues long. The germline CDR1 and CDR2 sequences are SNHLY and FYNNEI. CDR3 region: CASAGYRAGNTIYF. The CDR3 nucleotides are TGTGCCAGCGCAGGGTATCGGGCTGGAAACACCATATATTTT.

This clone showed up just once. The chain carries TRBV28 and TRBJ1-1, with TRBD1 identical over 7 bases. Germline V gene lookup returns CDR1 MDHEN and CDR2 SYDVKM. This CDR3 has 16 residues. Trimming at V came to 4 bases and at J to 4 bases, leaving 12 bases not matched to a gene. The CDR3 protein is CASSYPRKGAGTEAFF. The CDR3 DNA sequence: TGTGCCAGCAGTTACCCAAGAAAGGGGGCCGGCACTGAAGCTTTCTTT. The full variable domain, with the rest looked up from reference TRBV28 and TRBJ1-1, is DVKVTQSSRYLVKRTGEKVFLECVQDMDHENMFWYRQDPGLGLRLIYFSYDVKMKEKGDIPEGYSVSREKKERFSLILESASTNQTSMYLCASSYPRKGAGTEAFFGQGTRLTVV.

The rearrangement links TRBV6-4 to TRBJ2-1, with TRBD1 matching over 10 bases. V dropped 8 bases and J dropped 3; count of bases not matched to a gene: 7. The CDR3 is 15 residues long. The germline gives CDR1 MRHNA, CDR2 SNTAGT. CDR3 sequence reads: CASVCRDRGYNEQFF. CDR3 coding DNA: TGTGCCAGCGTTTGCCGGGACAGGGGCTACAATGAGCAGTTCTTC.

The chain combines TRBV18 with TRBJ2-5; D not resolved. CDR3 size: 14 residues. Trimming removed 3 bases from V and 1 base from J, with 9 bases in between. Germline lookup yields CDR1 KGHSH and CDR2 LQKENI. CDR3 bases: TGTGCCAGCTCACCTTCAGCTTCCCAAGAGACCCAGTACTTC. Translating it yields CASSPSASQETQYF.

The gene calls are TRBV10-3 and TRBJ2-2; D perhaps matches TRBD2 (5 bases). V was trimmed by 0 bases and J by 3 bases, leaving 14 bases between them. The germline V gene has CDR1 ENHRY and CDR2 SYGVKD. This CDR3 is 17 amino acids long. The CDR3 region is CAISESDPEVYTGELFF. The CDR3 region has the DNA TGTGCCATCAGTGAGTCCGACCCGGAGGTATACACCGGGGAGCTGTTTTTT.

This chain's CDR3 is CASNQDRYNEQFF. CDR3 DNA: TGCGCCAGCAATCAGGATCGATACAATGAGCAGTTCTTC. This rearrangement joins TRBV10-1 to TRBJ2-1; D is ambiguous. Trimming removed 7 bases from V and 4 bases from J, with 11 bases in between. In germline, CDR1 is WNHNN, CDR2 SYGVQD (reference sequence). CDR3 length: 13 amino acids.

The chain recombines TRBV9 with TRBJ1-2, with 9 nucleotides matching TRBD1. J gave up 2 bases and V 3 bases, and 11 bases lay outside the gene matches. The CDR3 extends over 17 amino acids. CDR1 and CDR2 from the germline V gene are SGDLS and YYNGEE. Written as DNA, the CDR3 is TGTGCCAGCAGCGAGGGGACAGGGTCTCGGAAGAACTATGGCTACACCTTC. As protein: CASSEGTGSRKNYGYTF.

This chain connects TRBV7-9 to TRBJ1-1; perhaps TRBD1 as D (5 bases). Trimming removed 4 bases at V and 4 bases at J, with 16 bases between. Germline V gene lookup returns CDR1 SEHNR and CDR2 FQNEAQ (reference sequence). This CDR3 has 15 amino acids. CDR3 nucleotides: TGTGCCAGCAGCTATGACAGACTACCTTCCACTGAAGCTTTCTTT. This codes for CASSYDRLPSTEAFF.

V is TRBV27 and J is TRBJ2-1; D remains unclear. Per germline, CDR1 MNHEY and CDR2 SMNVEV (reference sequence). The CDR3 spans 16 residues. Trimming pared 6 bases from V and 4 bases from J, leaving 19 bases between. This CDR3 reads CASRAPGPGIYNEQFF. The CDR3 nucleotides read TGTGCCAGCAGGGCTCCTGGCCCCGGAATATACAATGAGCAGTTCTTC.

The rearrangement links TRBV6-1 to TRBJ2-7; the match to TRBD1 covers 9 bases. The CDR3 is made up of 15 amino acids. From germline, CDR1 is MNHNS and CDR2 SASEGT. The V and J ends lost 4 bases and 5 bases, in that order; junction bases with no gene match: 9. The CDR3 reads CASSGRQGGLHEQYF. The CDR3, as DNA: TGTGCCAGCAGTGGGAGACAGGGGGGGCTCCACGAGCAGTACTTC.

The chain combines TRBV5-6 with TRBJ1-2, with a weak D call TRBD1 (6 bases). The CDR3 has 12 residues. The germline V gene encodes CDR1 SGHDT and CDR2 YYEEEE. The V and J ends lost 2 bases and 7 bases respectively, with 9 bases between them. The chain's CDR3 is CASSLQGPGYTF. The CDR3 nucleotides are TGTGCCAGCAGCTTACAGGGACCTGGCTACACCTTC.

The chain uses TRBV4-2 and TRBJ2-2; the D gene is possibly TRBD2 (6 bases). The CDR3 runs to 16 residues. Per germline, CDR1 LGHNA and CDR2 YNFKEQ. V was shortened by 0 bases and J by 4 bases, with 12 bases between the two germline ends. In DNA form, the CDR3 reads TGTGCCAGCAGCCAAGATACGGGAGAGAGCACCGGGGAGCTGTTTTTT. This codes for CASSQDTGESTGELFF.